The 25 T cell receptor beta chains presented below share a single source sample, sequenced in a study of blood T cell repertoires in COVID-19. Data came from immunoSEQ multiplex PCR; TCRdb stores just in-frame clones and leaves some out. The profile shows some 150,000 clones, 84% of them singletons. The sample taken for sequencing was PBMCs or T cells enriched from blood (not recorded which). Receptors originate from a woman aged 45-59 years who had been exposed to COVID-19.

In nucleotides, the CDR3 is TGTGCCAGCAGCGCCGGGAGGGGTCGGACGGAGACCCAGTACTTC. This encodes CASSAGRGRTETQYF. The chain uses TRBV7-3 and TRBJ2-5; TRBD2 matches at 8 bases. Germline CDR1 is SGHTA and CDR2 is FQGTGA. V lost 5 bases and J lost 5; bases outside the gene matches: 10. The CDR3 is 15 amino acids.

The V and J genes are TRBV20-1 and TRBJ2-1; maybe TRBD1 (5 bases). Germline V gives CDR1 DFQATT, CDR2 SNEGSKA (reference sequence). The CDR3 extends over 15 amino acids. V was clipped by 3 bases and J by 1 base, with 13 bases between them. The CDR3: CSASARDRSYNEQFF. CDR3 nucleotides: TGCAGTGCTAGTGCCAGGGATCGGTCCTACAATGAGCAGTTCTTC.

A few counts support this clone. V and J are TRBV4-3 and TRBJ1-5; D gene unclear. The CDR3 contains 16 residues. Germline CDR1 LGHNA, CDR2 YSLEER. V lost 0 bases, J lost 3 bases, and 12 bases lay in between. In nucleotides, the CDR3 is TGCGCCAGCAGCCAAGATCTTCGAGTGAACAATCAGCCCCAGCATTTT. This gives the protein CASSQDLRVNNQPQHF.

The chain carries TRBV12-3 or TRBV12-4 and TRBJ2-7, with D possibly TRBD2 on 6 matching bases. The ends were cut back, 8 bases at V and 3 bases at J, with 14 bases in the middle. This CDR3 comprises 13 residues. This CDR3 is CASRRGGLYEQYF. CDR3 in DNA: TGTGCCAGCCGGAGGGGCGGCCTCTACGAGCAGTACTTC.

This chain links TRBV18 with TRBJ1-1; D is perhaps TRBD1 (6 bases). Trimming took 3 bases from V and 6 from J, leaving 23 bases between them. Germline V gives CDR1 KGHSH, CDR2 LQKENI. The CDR3 is 17 residues long. For the CDR3, the DNA is TGTGCCAGCTCACCTCTGACGATGGGGGATCAGGGGTCTGAAGCTTTCTTT. Translation: CASSPLTMGDQGSEAFF.

The rearrangement uses TRBV7-2 and TRBJ1-4; D remains ambiguous. V gave up 5 bases and J gave up 7 bases, with 17 bases separating them. Germline V gene lookup returns CDR1 SGHTA and CDR2 FQGNSA. CDR3 length: 15 residues. The CDR3 spells CASSLKSGSSEKLFF. In nucleotides, the CDR3 is TGTGCCAGCAGCCTTAAATCCGGGAGTAGTGAAAAACTGTTTTTT.

The gene calls are TRBV7-2 and TRBJ1-6, with 7 bases aligning to TRBD1. With V trimmed by 4 bases and J by 4 bases, 1 base remained unmatched. Germline values: CDR1 SGHTA, CDR2 FQGNSA. The CDR3 consists of 14 residues. This CDR3 reads CASSSGQYNSPLHF. In DNA, the CDR3 is TGTGCCAGCAGCTCGGGACAGTATAATTCACCCCTCCACTTT.

The J gene is TRBJ2-2, the V gene TRBV28; tentatively, D is TRBD2 (6 bases). The ends were cut back, 6 bases at V and 5 bases at J, with 16 bases in the middle. The CDR3 length is 15 residues. Germline CDR1 is MDHEN and CDR2 is SYDVKM. This chain's CDR3 is CASSSGTLFTGELFF. The CDR3 DNA follows: TGTGCCAGCAGCTCCGGGACTCTCTTTACCGGGGAGCTGTTTTTT.

The rearrangement links TRBV12-3 or TRBV12-4 to TRBJ1-5; a weak D match, TRBD1 (6 bases). The length of the CDR3 is 13 residues. V lost 6 bases and J 4 bases, leaving 10 bases between the germline ends. The CDR3 region has the DNA TGTGCCAGCAGGGACAGCCAGAATCAGCCCCAGCATTTT. This codes for CASRDSQNQPQHF.

The gene calls are TRBV7-9 and TRBJ1-1; D is unresolved. The V gene lost 4 bases and the J gene lost 0 bases, with 6 bases spanning the gap. CDR1 is SEHNR and CDR2 is FQNEAQ in the germline V gene (reference sequence). This CDR3 region has 13 residues. CDR3 coding DNA: TGTGCCAGCAGCTCGAGTGTGAACACTGAAGCTTTCTTT. Protein sequence: CASSSSVNTEAFF.

J is TRBJ1-1 and V is TRBV10-3, with TRBD1 as a possible D gene (5 bases). Germline CDR1 is ENHRY and CDR2 is SYGVKD. The CDR3 totals 13 residues. V gave up 7 bases and J gave up 4 bases, with 13 bases separating them. The CDR3 sequence is CAINAVGGTEAFF. In DNA form, the CDR3 reads TGTGCCATCAATGCGGTGGGGGGCACTGAAGCTTTCTTT.

This clone was picked up one time. This sequence joins TRBV6-5 and TRBJ1-4; TRBD1 agrees at 9 bases. Per germline, CDR1 MNHEY and CDR2 SVGAGI. The CDR3 is 14 residues long. V was pared by 4 bases and J by 4 bases, with 1 base of the junction left unmatched. CDR3 nucleotide sequence: TGTGCCAGCAGTTCGGACAGGGGTAATGAAAAACTGTTTTTT. It is translated as CASSSDRGNEKLFF.

A note on this clone: Compared with germline, one end of the junction differs, possibly owing to a read error. The rearrangement joins TRBV9 to TRBJ2-7; 8 nucleotides agree with TRBD2. CDR1 and CDR2 (germline): SGDLS, YYNGEE. CDR3 size: 15 residues. DNA for the CDR3: TGTGCCAGCAACGTAGACGGGAGGGCCTGGTACGAGCAGTACTTC. Protein product: CASNVDGRAWYEQYF.

The chain has TRBV6-5 and TRBJ1-1; D unresolved. V was pared by 5 bases and J by 11 bases, with 18 bases between. In germline, CDR1 is MNHEY, CDR2 SVGAGI. The CDR3 consists of 13 residues. The CDR3 loop is CASSPLDPAGAFF. The CDR3 DNA sequence: TGTGCCAGCAGTCCACTCGACCCCGCGGGGGCTTTCTTT.

The chain links TRBV7-2 to TRBJ1-5; 8 nucleotides align to TRBD1. V dropped 1 base and J dropped 3; count of bases not matched to a gene: 5. The CDR3 covers 16 residues. CDR1 and CDR2 (germline): SGHTA, FQGNSA. The CDR3 bases are TGTGCCAGCAGCTTAGGGGGACAGGTACCCAATCAGCCCCAGCATTTT. Encoded protein: CASSLGGQVPNQPQHF.

This chain joins TRBV3-1 (or the pseudogene TRBV3-2) and TRBJ2-7, with D perhaps matching TRBD1 (6 bases). This CDR3 contains 15 residues. Trimming pared 4 bases from V and 2 bases from J, leaving 15 bases between. Germline loops: CDR1 LGHDT, CDR2 YNNKEL (reference sequence). CDR3 sequence: CASSRRGFPTYEQYF. Here the CDR3 DNA reads TGTGCCAGCAGCCGCAGGGGATTTCCCACCTACGAGCAGTACTTC.

The chain employs TRBV6-5 and TRBJ2-5; 9 positions agree with TRBD1. Per germline, CDR1 MNHEY and CDR2 SVGAGI. The ends lost 5 bases at V and 5 bases at J; junction bases unmatched: 6. The CDR3 contains 14 residues. CDR3 in amino acids: CASSQYRGQETQYF. The CDR3 DNA reads as TGTGCCAGCAGTCAGTACAGGGGGCAGGAGACCCAGTACTTC.

The V call is TRBV11-3, the J call TRBJ2-3; 9 bases are a match to TRBD2. The V and J ends lost 1 base and 2 bases, in that order; junction bases with no gene match: 13. The CDR3 covers 19 residues. Germline V gene lookup returns CDR1 SGHNT and CDR2 YENEEA. The CDR3 DNA reads as TGTGCCAGCAGCTTAGGCACCCAACTCAGCGGGAGGTACACAGATACGCAGTATTTT. It codes for CASSLGTQLSGRYTDTQYF.

This clone was detected once. One junction end disagrees with the germline gene, perhaps due to a read error. The V gene is TRBV29-1, the J gene TRBJ2-7, with a weak D call TRBD2 (6 bases). The germline gives CDR1 SQVTM, CDR2 ANQGSEA. This CDR3 comprises 13 residues. The chain's CDR3 is CSVEDQLGSGYSF. CDR3 nucleotides: TGCAGCGTTGAAGATCAACTCGGTAGCGGTTACTCCTTC.

V and J are TRBV28 and TRBJ2-5, with 8 bases identical to TRBD1. Trimming removed 6 bases from V and 2 bases from J; junction bases left unmatched: 5. The CDR3 covers 14 residues. In germline, CDR1 is MDHEN, CDR2 SYDVKM. The CDR3 nucleotides read TGTGCCAGCAGCCCTACAGGGGGGCAAGAGACCCAGTACTTC. Translated: CASSPTGGQETQYF.

The chain joins TRBV27 to TRBJ2-7; the D gene is possibly TRBD1 (6 bases). V lost 0 bases to trimming and J lost 4 bases, with 22 bases between them. CDR3 size: 18 residues. The V gene's germline CDR1 is MNHEY and CDR2 SMNVEV (reference sequence). DNA of the CDR3: TGTGCCAGCAGTTTATCGAGGGGTCAGGGGCCAATACATTACGAGCAGTACTTC. This translates into CASSLSRGQGPIHYEQYF.

V usage is TRBV5-6 and J usage is TRBJ1-6; TRBD1 matches at 7 bases. With V trimmed by 4 bases and J by 7 bases, 5 bases remained unmatched. Germline CDR1 is SGHDT and CDR2 is YYEEEE. This CDR3 region has 14 residues. The CDR3 protein is CASSTGQLNSPLHF. CDR3 coding DNA: TGTGCCAGCAGCACGGGACAGCTAAATTCACCCCTCCACTTT. The whole variable domain, filled in from reference TRBV5-6 and TRBJ1-6, reads DAGVTQSPTHLIKTRGQQVTLRCSPKSGHDTVSWYQQALGQGPQFIFQYYEEEERQRGNFPDRFSGHQFPNYSSELNVNALLLGDSALYLCASSTGQLNSPLHFGNGTRLTVT.

The rearrangement joins TRBV4-2 to TRBJ2-5; 7 bases are a match to TRBD2. This CDR3 is 15 amino acids long. Losses at the gene ends were 0 bases for V and 4 bases for J; bases not matched to a gene: 5. Germline lookup yields CDR1 LGHNA and CDR2 YNFKEQ. CDR3 bases: TGTGCCAGCAGCCAAGATGAGGGCGGGGGAGAGACCCAGTACTTC. Encoded protein: CASSQDEGGGETQYF.

V gene TRBV7-9 combines with J gene TRBJ2-5, with TRBD2 as a possible D gene (6 bases). The CDR3 is 14 amino acids. In germline, CDR1 is SEHNR, CDR2 FQNEAQ (reference sequence). Trimming left V 0 bases short and J 5 bases short, with 10 bases between. For the CDR3, the DNA is TGTGCCAGCAGCTTAGCGGGGGGTCGGGAGACCCAGTACTTC. Protein sequence: CASSLAGGRETQYF.

The CDR3 DNA is TGTGCCAGCAGTTACAAGGGGACAGGGGCCGAGCAGTACTTC. Translation gives CASSYKGTGAEQYF. The V call is TRBV6-5, the J call TRBJ2-7, with 10 bases lining up with TRBD1. This CDR3 region has 14 residues. Per germline, CDR1 MNHEY and CDR2 SVGAGI. V shed 2 bases, J shed 6 bases, and the junction held 4 bases outside the gene matches.